Presented here are 28 T cell receptor beta chains from one specimen sequenced in a study of CD8 T cells in Susac syndrome. Random hexamers primed reverse transcription of about 0.45 to 1 ug RNA. TCRdb processed the immunoSEQ multiplex PCR reads anew with MiXCR; each CDR3 protein has one entry. Here the sample spans approximately 160,000 distinct CDR3 sequences, roughly 95% being singletons. Source material: CD4+ T cells from PBMCs. Receptor source: a human donor with Susac syndrome.

This sequence joins TRBV7-9 and TRBJ1-3; D not certain. The V gene lost 1 base and the J gene lost 5 bases, with 15 bases spanning the gap. There are 16 residues in the CDR3. The germline CDR1 and CDR2 sequences are SEHNR and FQNEAQ (reference sequence). As DNA, the CDR3 is TGTGCCAGCAGCTTAGGGGTTCAACCACTAAGAAACACCATATATTTT. Its protein product is CASSLGVQPLRNTIYF.

This sequence joins TRBV30 and TRBJ2-7; 11 bases match TRBD1. V lost 3 bases, J lost 11 bases, and 6 bases stayed unmatched. The CDR3 covers 12 residues. The germline gives CDR1 GTSNPN, CDR2 SVGIG (reference sequence). CDR3 in DNA: TGTGCCTGGAGACCGGGACAGGGGGTGGAGTACTTC. This gives the protein CAWRPGQGVEYF. The entire variable domain, with the rest obtained from reference TRBV30 and TRBJ2-7, is as follows: SQTIHQWPATLVQPVGSPLSLECTVEGTSNPNLYWYRQAAGRGLQLLFYSVGIGQISSEVPQNLSASRPQDRQFILSSKKLLLSDSGFYLCAWRPGQGVEYFGPGTRLTVT.

The gene calls are TRBV9 and TRBJ2-1; D is unclear. V lost 0 bases, J lost 0 bases, and 4 bases lay in between. The CDR3 loop spans 14 amino acids. Germline CDR1 and CDR2: SGDLS and YYNGEE. The CDR3 DNA sequence: TGTGCCAGCAGCGTAGGGAACTCCTACAATGAGCAGTTCTTC. Translating gives CASSVGNSYNEQFF.

The V call is TRBV29-1, the J call TRBJ2-7, with TRBD2 as a possible D gene (6 bases). The V gene's germline CDR1 is SQVTM and CDR2 ANQGSEA. The V end lost 5 bases, the J end lost 3 bases, and 14 bases lay between the germline ends. This CDR3 has 13 residues. CDR3 sequence reads: CSVLSGLNYEQYF. CDR3 DNA sequence: TGCAGCGTTTTATCGGGACTTAACTACGAGCAGTACTTC.

The V call is TRBV27, the J call TRBJ2-1, with 11 bases aligning to TRBD1. The J segment lost 3 bases and the V segment lost 4 bases, leaving 5 bases of the junction unmatched. Germline CDR1 reads MNHEY; CDR2 reads SMNVEV (reference sequence). This CDR3 is built from 16 residues. The CDR3, as DNA: TGTGCCAGCAGTTCTACCGGGACAGGGGGCTACAATGAGCAGTTCTTC. This encodes CASSSTGTGGYNEQFF.

The chain couples TRBV29-1 to TRBJ2-5; the match to TRBD2 covers 10 bases. The CDR3 runs 16 residues. CDR1 is SQVTM, CDR2 ANQGSEA, per germline. J gave up 0 bases and V 6 bases, and 10 bases lay outside the gene matches. DNA for the CDR3: TGCAGCGTGCCCAGGACTAGCGGCTGGTACCAAGAGACCCAGTACTTC. Translated, it gives CSVPRTSGWYQETQYF.

This chain uses TRBV30 with TRBJ1-2; D perhaps matches TRBD1 (6 bases). The V gene lost 5 bases and the J gene lost 7 bases, with 17 bases spanning the gap. Germline CDR1 is GTSNPN and CDR2 is SVGIG (reference sequence). The CDR3 sequence is 13 residues long. CDR3 sequence (DNA): TGTGCCTGGGGTACCTCAGGGGTTCGTGGCTACACCTTC. It codes for CAWGTSGVRGYTF.

The CDR3 DNA follows: TGTGCCAGCAGCTTATCCGGGGCCCCAGATACGCAGTATTTT. It is translated as CASSLSGAPDTQYF. The V and J genes are TRBV7-3 and TRBJ2-3; either TRBD1 or TRBD2 may supply D (5 bases each). Trimming removed 2 bases at V and 4 bases at J, with 10 bases between. CDR1 is SGHTA and CDR2 is FQGTGA in the germline V gene. CDR3 length: 14 residues.

This clonotype was observed once. The rearrangement links TRBV2 to TRBJ1-5; D is perhaps TRBD1 (6 bases). The CDR3 extends over 14 amino acids. The germline V gene encodes CDR1 SNHLY and CDR2 FYNNEI. V was trimmed by 4 bases and J by 8 bases, leaving 15 bases between them. The CDR3 DNA sequence: TGTGCCAGCAGTGTTCACAGGGATGGGGAGCCCCAGCATTTT. It codes for CASSVHRDGEPQHF.

This clonotype has only one observation. This chain connects TRBV27 to TRBJ2-3, with unresolved D. Trimming removed 7 bases from V and 6 bases from J, with 8 bases in between. This CDR3 spans 11 amino acids. Germline CDR1 MNHEY, CDR2 SMNVEV (reference sequence). The CDR3 protein is CASKAGDTQYF. Written as DNA, the CDR3 is TGTGCCAGCAAGGCCGGGGATACGCAGTATTTT.

The rearrangement links TRBV20-1 to TRBJ2-1; 9 bases line up with TRBD2. The CDR3 is 15 amino acids. V was pared by 1 base and J by 10 bases, with 11 bases of the junction left unmatched. CDR1 is DFQATT, CDR2 SNEGSKA, per germline (reference sequence). CDR3 nucleotide sequence: TGCAGTGCTAGAGTTCGCCTAGCGGGGAGGAGGGAGCAGTTCTTC. Protein sequence: CSARVRLAGRREQFF.

The rearrangement links TRBV18 to TRBJ2-5; D not certain. With 0 bases removed from V and 0 bases from J, the gap between germline ends came to 8 bases. Germline V lookup: CDR1 KGHSH, CDR2 LQKENI. The CDR3 has 15 residues. The CDR3 DNA follows: TGTGCCAGCTCACCACCGTCCCTACACCAAGAGACCCAGTACTTC. It translates to CASSPPSLHQETQYF.

The chain employs TRBV12-3 or TRBV12-4 and TRBJ2-5; TRBD1 matches 9 bases. The CDR3 extends over 14 amino acids. V dropped 5 bases and J dropped 5; count of bases not matched to a gene: 6. The CDR3, as DNA: TGTGCCAGCAGTGACAGGGGGTGGAGGGAGACCCAGTACTTC. Protein: CASSDRGWRETQYF.

The genes are TRBV3-1 and TRBJ2-3, with D uncertain. V was shortened by 4 bases and J by 0 bases, with 8 bases between the two germline ends. The CDR3 consists of 14 residues. Germline CDR1 reads LGHDT; CDR2 reads YNNKEL (reference sequence). CDR3 coding DNA: TGTGCCAGCAGCCGCCAGACTAGCACAGATACGCAGTATTTT. Amino acid sequence: CASSRQTSTDTQYF.

The chain recombines TRBV29-1 with TRBJ2-1, with TRBD1 identical over 12 bases. The J segment lost 7 bases and the V segment lost 5 bases, leaving 9 bases of the junction unmatched. CDR1 is SQVTM, CDR2 ANQGSEA, per germline. The CDR3 contains 15 residues. The CDR3 protein is CSVIPGQGAQNEQFF. The CDR3 DNA reads TGCAGCGTTATCCCGGGACAGGGGGCGCAAAATGAGCAGTTCTTC.

The chain has TRBV30 and TRBJ2-1; tentative D call: TRBD2 (6 bases). CDR1 and CDR2 (germline): GTSNPN, SVGIG (reference sequence). The length of the CDR3 is 17 residues. V lost 0 bases, J lost 6 bases, and 21 bases lay in between. In DNA, the CDR3 is TGTGCCTGGAGTGTACGGGTAACGGCGGGAAGACCCAATGAGCAGTTCTTC. Protein: CAWSVRVTAGRPNEQFF.

This clonotype showed up just once. The V and J genes are TRBV20-1 and TRBJ2-5; 8 positions agree with TRBD2. The germline V gene encodes CDR1 DFQATT and CDR2 SNEGSKA (reference sequence). With V trimmed by 1 base and J by 0 bases, 16 bases remained unmatched. The CDR3 spans 19 residues. CDR3 DNA: TGCAGTGCTAGAGGGGGTCCAAGCGGGAGAAGGGGGTACCAAGAGACCCAGTACTTC. Its protein is CSARGGPSGRRGYQETQYF.

The chain links TRBV29-1 to TRBJ1-3; D unresolved. Trimming stripped 4 bases from V and 4 bases from J, with 5 bases between. Germline CDR1 is SQVTM and CDR2 is ANQGSEA. The CDR3 is made up of 11 amino acids. CDR3 in amino acids: CSVGNGNTIYF. In DNA form, the CDR3 reads TGCAGCGTTGGGAACGGAAACACCATATATTTT.

This clonotype is a singleton in its sample. The chain is built from TRBV30 and TRBJ1-4; D might be TRBD1 (5 bases). Per the germline V gene, CDR1 is GTSNPN and CDR2 is SVGIG (reference sequence). Trimming shortened V by 5 bases and J by 10 bases, and 14 bases separated the two germline ends. The CDR3 runs 12 residues. For the CDR3, the DNA is TGTGCCTGGTCGGGACGCCCTGGAAAACTGTTTTTT. The encoded protein is CAWSGRPGKLFF.

The chain couples TRBV5-1 to TRBJ2-1; 8 nucleotides match TRBD1. With 5 bases clipped from V and 5 bases from J, the junction kept 6 bases outside the gene matches. CDR1 and CDR2 (germline): SGHRS, YFSETQ. CDR3 length: 14 amino acids. The CDR3: CASSRGQADNEQFF. Here the CDR3 DNA reads TGCGCCAGCAGTCGGGGACAGGCAGACAATGAGCAGTTCTTC.

The rearrangement links TRBV20-1 to TRBJ2-1; TRBD1 agrees at 10 bases. Germline V lookup: CDR1 DFQATT, CDR2 SNEGSKA (reference sequence). The trim removed 3 bases at V and 9 bases at J, leaving 8 bases unmatched. The CDR3 has 14 residues. CDR3 amino acids: CSARSGQGYTEQFF. The CDR3 region has the DNA TGCAGTGCTAGGTCGGGACAGGGGTATACTGAGCAGTTCTTC.

The chain joins TRBV9 to TRBJ1-1; unclear D gene. CDR3 length equals 13 residues. Germline values: CDR1 SGDLS, CDR2 YYNGEE. V gave up 0 bases and J gave up 10 bases, with 13 bases separating them. DNA of the CDR3: TGTGCCAGCAGCGTAGACCTAGGATCTGGAGCTTTCTTT. This sequence encodes CASSVDLGSGAFF. The full variable domain, in which reference TRBV9 and TRBJ1-1 provide the parts outside the CDR3, is DSGVTQTPKHLITATGQRVTLRCSPRSGDLSVYWYQQSLDQGLQFLIQYYNGEERAKGNILERFSAQQFPDLHSELNLSSLELGDSALYFCASSVDLGSGAFFGQGTRLTVV.

The rearrangement uses TRBV7-2 and TRBJ2-7, with 13 bases that match TRBD2. The CDR3 runs 15 residues. Germline V gene lookup returns CDR1 SGHTA and CDR2 FQGNSA. The trim removed 3 bases at V and 6 bases at J, leaving 5 bases unmatched. The CDR3 here is CASSFRTSGRSEQYF. The CDR3 DNA reads TGTGCCAGCAGCTTCCGGACTAGCGGGAGATCCGAGCAGTACTTC.

V usage is TRBV27 and J usage is TRBJ2-1; TRBD1 agrees at 9 bases. Germline CDR1 is MNHEY and CDR2 is SMNVEV (reference sequence). V lost 8 bases, J lost 8 bases, and 7 bases stayed unmatched. This CDR3 spans 13 amino acids. The CDR3 DNA is TGTGCCAGCGGACAGGGGTGGGGCGATGAGCAGTTCTTC. Its protein product is CASGQGWGDEQFF.

V is TRBV20-1 and J is TRBJ1-1; TRBD1 might be the D (5 bases). This CDR3 spans 11 amino acids. In germline, CDR1 is DFQATT, CDR2 SNEGSKA (reference sequence). Trimming removed 6 bases at V and 7 bases at J, with 12 bases between. The CDR3 sequence is CSAPREGEAFF. The CDR3 DNA sequence: TGCAGTGCCCCCAGGGAAGGTGAAGCTTTCTTT.

The chain joins TRBV4-3 to TRBJ2-7; D is unresolved. The CDR3 runs 14 residues. CDR1 and CDR2 from the germline V gene are LGHNA and YSLEER. Trimming cost V 0 bases and J 4 bases, with 10 bases left between them. CDR3 sequence: CASSQDYQVYEQYF. DNA of the CDR3: TGCGCCAGCAGCCAAGATTATCAGGTGTACGAGCAGTACTTC.

The chain carries TRBV9 and TRBJ2-5; D is unresolved. This CDR3 is built from 13 residues. Germline CDR1 and CDR2: SGDLS and YYNGEE. Trimming pared 0 bases from V and 5 bases from J, leaving 8 bases between. The CDR3 sequence is CASSVDSRETQYF. CDR3 in DNA: TGTGCCAGCAGCGTAGACTCCAGGGAGACCCAGTACTTC.

The chain couples TRBV30 to TRBJ2-1; D not resolved. CDR1 GTSNPN and CDR2 SVGIG come from the germline V gene (reference sequence). This CDR3 is built from 17 residues. The ends were cut back, 0 bases at V and 2 bases at J, with 17 bases in the middle. The CDR3: CAWSVGPIVRTYNEQFF. The CDR3, as DNA: TGTGCCTGGAGTGTCGGACCTATCGTGAGGACCTACAATGAGCAGTTCTTC.